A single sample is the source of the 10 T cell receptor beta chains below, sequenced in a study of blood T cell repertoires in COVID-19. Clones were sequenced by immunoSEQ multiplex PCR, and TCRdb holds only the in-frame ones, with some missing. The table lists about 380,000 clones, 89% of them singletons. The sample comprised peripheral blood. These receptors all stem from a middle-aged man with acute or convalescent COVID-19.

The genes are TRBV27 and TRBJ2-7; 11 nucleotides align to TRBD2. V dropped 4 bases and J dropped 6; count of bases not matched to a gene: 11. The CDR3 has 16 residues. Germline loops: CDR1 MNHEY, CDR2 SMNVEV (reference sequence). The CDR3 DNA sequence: TGTGCCAGCAGTTCAGATTATAGCGGGAGGGGAGGCGAGCAGTACTTC. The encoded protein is CASSSDYSGRGGEQYF.

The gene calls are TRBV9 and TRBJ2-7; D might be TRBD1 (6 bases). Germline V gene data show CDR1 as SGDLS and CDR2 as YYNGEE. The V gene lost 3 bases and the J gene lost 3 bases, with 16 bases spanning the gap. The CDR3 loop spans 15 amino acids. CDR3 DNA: TGTGCCAGCAGCGGGGCAGTGGGACACCTCTACGAGCAGTACTTC. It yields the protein CASSGAVGHLYEQYF.

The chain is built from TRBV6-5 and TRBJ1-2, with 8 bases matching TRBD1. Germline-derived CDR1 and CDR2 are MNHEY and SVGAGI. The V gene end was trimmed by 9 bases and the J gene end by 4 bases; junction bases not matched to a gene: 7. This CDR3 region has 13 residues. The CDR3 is CASSIGTGYGYTF. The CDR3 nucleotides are TGTGCCAGTTCTATAGGGACAGGCTATGGCTACACCTTC.

CDR3: CASSTGLAGGRVYNEQFF. The DNA for the CDR3 is TGTGCCAGTAGTACAGGACTAGCGGGAGGGAGAGTTTACAATGAGCAGTTCTTC. The V and J genes are TRBV19 and TRBJ2-1; 15 nucleotides line up with TRBD2. The CDR3 runs to 18 residues. Losses at the gene ends were 4 bases for V and 4 bases for J; bases not matched to a gene: 8. Germline CDR1 reads LNHDA; CDR2 reads SQIVND (reference sequence). The whole variable domain, remainder taken from reference TRBV19 and TRBJ2-1, is DGGITQSPKYLFRKEGQNVTLSCEQNLNHDAMYWYRQDPGQGLRLIYYSQIVNDFQKGDIAEGYSVSREKKESFPLTVTSAQKNPTAFYLCASSTGLAGGRVYNEQFFGPGTRLTVL.

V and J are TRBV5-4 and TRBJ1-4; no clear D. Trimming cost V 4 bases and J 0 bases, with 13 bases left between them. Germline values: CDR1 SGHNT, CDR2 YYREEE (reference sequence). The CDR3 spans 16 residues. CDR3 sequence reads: CASSPEVAATNEKLFF. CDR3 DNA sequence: TGTGCCAGCAGCCCGGAGGTAGCTGCAACTAATGAAAAACTGTTTTTT.

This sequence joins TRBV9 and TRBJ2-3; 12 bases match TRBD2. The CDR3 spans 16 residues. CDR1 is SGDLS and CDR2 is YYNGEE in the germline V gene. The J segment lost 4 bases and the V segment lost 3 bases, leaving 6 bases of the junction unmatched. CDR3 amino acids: CASSARPSGGADTQYF. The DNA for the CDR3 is TGTGCCAGCAGCGCCCGTCCTAGCGGGGGGGCAGATACGCAGTATTTT.

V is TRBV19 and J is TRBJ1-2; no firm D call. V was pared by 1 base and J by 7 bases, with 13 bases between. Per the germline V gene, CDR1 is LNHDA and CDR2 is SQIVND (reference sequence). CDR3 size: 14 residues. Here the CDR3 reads CASSIGPGFFGYTF. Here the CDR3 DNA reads TGTGCCAGTAGTATAGGTCCGGGTTTCTTTGGCTACACCTTC.

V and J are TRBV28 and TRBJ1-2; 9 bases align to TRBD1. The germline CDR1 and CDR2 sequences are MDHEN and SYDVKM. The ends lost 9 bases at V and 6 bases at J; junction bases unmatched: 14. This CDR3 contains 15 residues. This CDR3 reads CARPPQGADPNGYTF. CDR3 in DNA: TGTGCCAGGCCACCACAGGGGGCCGATCCTAATGGCTACACCTTC.

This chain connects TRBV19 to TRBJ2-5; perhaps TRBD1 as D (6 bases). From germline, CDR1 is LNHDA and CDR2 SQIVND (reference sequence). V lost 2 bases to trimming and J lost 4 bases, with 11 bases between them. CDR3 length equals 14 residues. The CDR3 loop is CASSIPGQIETQYF. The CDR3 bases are TGTGCCAGTAGTATACCCGGACAGATAGAGACCCAGTACTTC.

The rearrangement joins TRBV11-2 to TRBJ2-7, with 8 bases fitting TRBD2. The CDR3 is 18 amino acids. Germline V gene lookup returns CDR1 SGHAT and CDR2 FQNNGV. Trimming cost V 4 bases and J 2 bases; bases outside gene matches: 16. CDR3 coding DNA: TGTGCCAGCAGCTCGACCCTTGGTCCACTAGCGGTGACCTACGAGCAGTACTTC. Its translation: CASSSTLGPLAVTYEQYF.